A single sample gave rise to the 19 T cell receptor beta chains below, sequenced in a study of regulatory T cells in long-lasting Graves disease. Sample time point: persistent/refractory GD, antithyroid drugs over 5 years with positive TRAb. RNA extracted from PBMCs served as the sequencing template. Construction of TCR beta libraries relied on iRepertoire HTBI primers and on Arm-PCR targeting CDR3 regions. Using its own MiXCR run on the multiplex PCR reads, TCRdb lists one record per CDR3 protein. This table has around 400,000 distinct CDR3 sequences, about 23% appearing once. Source: peripheral blood mononuclear cells (PBMCs), taken when the disease was refractory, from a patient treated with antithyroid drugs. Receptors were obtained from a middle-aged woman with Graves disease.

In regard to this clonotype: This may come from a read error, since a much larger clone is one base off. The chain employs TRBV27 and TRBJ1-5; 8 positions match TRBD1. The DNA end favors TRBJ2-3, so the J call may be wrong. Germline CDR1 is MNHEY and CDR2 is SMNVEV (reference sequence). The CDR3 is 14 amino acids. CDR3 in amino acids: CASSATGDNQPQYF. The CDR3 region has the DNA TGTGCCAGCAGCGCGACAGGGGATAATCAGCCCCAGTATTTT.

This clonotype was observed a handful of times. The chain uses TRBV5-5 and TRBJ1-3; D not resolved. This CDR3 comprises 13 residues. Trimming removed 3 bases from V and 8 bases from J, with 12 bases in between. The germline V gene encodes CDR1 SGHKS and CDR2 YYEKEE (reference sequence). In DNA form, the CDR3 reads TGTGCCAGCAGCTCAGGACCGGCGGACACCATATATTTT. Its translation is CASSSGPADTIYF.

The gene calls are TRBV5-1 and TRBJ1-4; D gene uncertain. Looked up from germline, CDR1 is SGHRS and CDR2 is YFSETQ. Trimming took 0 bases from V and 6 from J, leaving 6 bases between them. The CDR3 covers 13 residues. Here the CDR3 DNA reads TGCGCCAGCAGCTTGGCGTCTTATGAAAAACTGTTTTTT. Protein sequence: CASSLASYEKLFF.

The chain carries TRBV5-5 and TRBJ2-2; 12 bases are shared with TRBD2. The V segment lost 4 bases and the J segment 4 bases; nucleotides outside the gene matches: 8. The CDR3 sequence is 17 residues long. The V gene's germline CDR1 is SGHKS and CDR2 YYEKEE (reference sequence). The CDR3 protein is CASSRSTSGSVTGELFF. The CDR3 region has the DNA TGTGCCAGCAGCCGCTCGACTAGCGGGAGTGTCACCGGGGAGCTGTTTTTT. Drawing the rest from reference TRBV5-5 and TRBJ2-2, the complete variable domain is DAGVTQSPTHLIKTRGQQVTLRCSPISGHKSVSWYQQVLGQGPQFIFQYYEKEERGRGNFPDRFSARQFPNYSSELNVNALLLGDSALYLCASSRSTSGSVTGELFFGEGSRLTVL.

This clonotype was detected a few times. This chain connects TRBV29-1 to TRBJ1-1; no reliable D call. Germline lookup yields CDR1 SQVTM and CDR2 ANQGSEA. This CDR3 has 13 residues. V was cut by 7 bases and J by 3 bases, with 15 bases left in between. The CDR3 nucleotides read TGCAGCGCGCATCTCCTGCGGGACACTGAAGCTTTCTTT. Encoded protein: CSAHLLRDTEAFF.

The chain combines TRBV10-2 with TRBJ2-7; TRBD2 matches at 8 bases. The CDR3 totals 15 residues. Germline lookup yields CDR1 WSHSY and CDR2 SAAADI. The V and J ends lost 1 base and 3 bases, in that order; junction bases with no gene match: 5. The CDR3 sequence: CASSEFGGRIYEQYF. The DNA of the CDR3 is TGCGCCAGCAGTGAGTTCGGCGGGAGGATCTACGAGCAGTACTTC.

V usage is TRBV2 and J usage is TRBJ2-1; 14 bases match TRBD2. This CDR3 is built from 18 residues. V gave up 6 bases and J gave up 3 bases; unmatched junction bases: 10. Germline V gives CDR1 SNHLY, CDR2 FYNNEI. The DNA of the CDR3 is TGTGCCAGCAGGCTCACAACGGGACTAGCGGGAGTCTACAATGAGCAGTTCTTC. Protein product: CASRLTTGLAGVYNEQFF.

This clonotype was observed many times. The gene calls are TRBV7-8 and TRBJ1-2; D is possibly TRBD1 (5 bases). Germline V gene data show CDR1 as SGHVS and CDR2 as FQNEAQ. Trimming removed 1 base from V and 5 bases from J, with 11 bases in between. This CDR3 is built from 14 residues. The CDR3 DNA reads as TGTGCCAGCAGCTTAGTTACAGGACCATATGGCTACACCTTC. Its translation: CASSLVTGPYGYTF.

This chain links TRBV11-2 with TRBJ2-1, with 9 bases identical to TRBD1. Germline trimming cut 5 bases from V and 10 bases from J; bases unmatched to any gene: 9. Germline V gene lookup returns CDR1 SGHAT and CDR2 FQNNGV. The CDR3 spans 14 residues. The CDR3 DNA follows: TGTGCCAGCAGCGCCACGACAGGGGGAATCGAGCAGTTCTTC. This gives the protein CASSATTGGIEQFF.

The sample holds a few counts of this clonotype. The chain links TRBV18 to TRBJ2-4; D gene uncertain. This CDR3 comprises 13 residues. Germline-derived CDR1 and CDR2 are KGHSH and LQKENI. The V end lost 6 bases, the J end lost 1 base, and 7 bases lay between the germline ends. The CDR3 protein is CASSRPAKNIQYF. Written as DNA, the CDR3 is TGTGCCAGCTCCCGCCCTGCCAAAAACATTCAGTACTTC.

This clonotype was counted ten times or more. This chain links TRBV28 with TRBJ2-7; tentative D call: TRBD1 (6 bases). V gave up 4 bases and J gave up 3 bases, with 19 bases separating them. The CDR3 is 16 residues long. Germline V gene data show CDR1 as MDHEN and CDR2 as SYDVKM. The CDR3 DNA is TGTGCCAGCAGTTCCATCGAGTGGGACACTCACTACGAGCAGTACTTC. This gives the protein CASSSIEWDTHYEQYF. The full variable domain, completed using reference TRBV28 and TRBJ2-7, is DVKVTQSSRYLVKRTGEKVFLECVQDMDHENMFWYRQDPGLGLRLIYFSYDVKMKEKGDIPEGYSVSREKKERFSLILESASTNQTSMYLCASSSIEWDTHYEQYFGPGTRLTVT.

This clonotype was observed many times. J is TRBJ2-7 and V is TRBV25-1; D not certain. Germline lookup yields CDR1 MGHDK and CDR2 SYGVNS. V was shortened by 8 bases and J by 2 bases, with 10 bases between the two germline ends. The CDR3 is 12 amino acids. The CDR3 nucleotides are TGTGCCAGCGGCTATGGGGCCTACGAGCAGTACTTC. It encodes CASGYGAYEQYF.

At least ten counts were recorded for this clonotype. The V call is TRBV28, the J call TRBJ1-5; a possible D gene is TRBD1 (5 bases). Trimming stripped 4 bases from V and 0 bases from J, with 13 bases between. CDR3 size: 16 residues. Per germline, CDR1 MDHEN and CDR2 SYDVKM. CDR3 coding DNA: TGTGCCAGCAGTTCGCTGGGACTTTTTAGCAATCAGCCCCAGCATTTT. Its protein product is CASSSLGLFSNQPQHF.

The V and J genes are TRBV6-9 and TRBJ2-7, with a possible D match to TRBD2 (5 bases). V lost 3 bases and J lost 7, with 13 bases in between. Germline V CDR1 and CDR2: MNHGY, SVAAGI. The CDR3 has 13 residues. CDR3: CASSYTFPGEQYF. CDR3 in DNA: TGTGCCAGCAGTTACACGTTTCCGGGGGAGCAGTACTTC.

This clonotype has at least ten counts. The chain recombines TRBV2 with TRBJ1-1; the D gene is possibly TRBD1 (5 bases). The CDR3 extends over 14 amino acids. The ends were cut back, 6 bases at V and 0 bases at J, with 11 bases in the middle. CDR1 is SNHLY, CDR2 FYNNEI, per germline. CDR3 nucleotide sequence: TGTGCCAGCAGATTGTGGGGCCTGAACACTGAAGCTTTCTTT. Protein sequence: CASRLWGLNTEAFF.

The rearrangement uses TRBV19 and TRBJ1-5; 11 bases agree with TRBD1. CDR1 and CDR2 (germline): LNHDA, SQIVND (reference sequence). The CDR3 consists of 16 residues. The trim removed 6 bases at V and 4 bases at J, leaving 8 bases unmatched. DNA for the CDR3: TGTGCCAGTAGCATCGGACAGGGGGCGGCTAATCAGCCCCAGCATTTT. Its protein product is CASSIGQGAANQPQHF. Together with reference TRBV19 and TRBJ1-5, the CDR3 gives the full variable domain: DGGITQSPKYLFRKEGQNVTLSCEQNLNHDAMYWYRQDPGQGLRLIYYSQIVNDFQKGDIAEGYSVSREKKESFPLTVTSAQKNPTAFYLCASSIGQGAANQPQHFGDGTRLSIL.

There are many counts of this clonotype. The chain couples TRBV2 to TRBJ1-2; 9 bases match TRBD1. This CDR3 comprises 16 residues. Unmatched junction bases numbered 10, after V lost 7 bases and J lost 1 base. Germline CDR1 SNHLY, CDR2 FYNNEI. The CDR3 spells CASTLGRQGGNYGYTF. CDR3 bases: TGTGCCAGCACCCTCGGCAGACAGGGGGGTAACTATGGCTACACCTTC.

This clonotype came up a few times. The chain recombines TRBV28 with TRBJ1-4; 8 bases line up with TRBD1. The J segment lost 0 bases and the V segment lost 4 bases, leaving 7 bases of the junction unmatched. The length of the CDR3 is 17 residues. Germline-derived CDR1 and CDR2 are MDHEN and SYDVKM. The CDR3 protein is CASSSSGQGATNEKLFF. The DNA of the CDR3 is TGTGCCAGCAGTTCCTCCGGACAGGGCGCAACTAATGAAAAACTGTTTTTT.

This clonotype appeared many times. This sequence joins TRBV20-1 and TRBJ2-4; no reliable D call. The V end was cut by 5 bases, the J end by 6 bases, with 8 bases between. The CDR3 spans 11 residues. Germline CDR1 reads DFQATT; CDR2 reads SNEGSKA (reference sequence). CDR3 in amino acids: CSARVGNIQYF. CDR3 coding DNA: TGCAGTGCTCGAGTAGGAAACATTCAGTACTTC.